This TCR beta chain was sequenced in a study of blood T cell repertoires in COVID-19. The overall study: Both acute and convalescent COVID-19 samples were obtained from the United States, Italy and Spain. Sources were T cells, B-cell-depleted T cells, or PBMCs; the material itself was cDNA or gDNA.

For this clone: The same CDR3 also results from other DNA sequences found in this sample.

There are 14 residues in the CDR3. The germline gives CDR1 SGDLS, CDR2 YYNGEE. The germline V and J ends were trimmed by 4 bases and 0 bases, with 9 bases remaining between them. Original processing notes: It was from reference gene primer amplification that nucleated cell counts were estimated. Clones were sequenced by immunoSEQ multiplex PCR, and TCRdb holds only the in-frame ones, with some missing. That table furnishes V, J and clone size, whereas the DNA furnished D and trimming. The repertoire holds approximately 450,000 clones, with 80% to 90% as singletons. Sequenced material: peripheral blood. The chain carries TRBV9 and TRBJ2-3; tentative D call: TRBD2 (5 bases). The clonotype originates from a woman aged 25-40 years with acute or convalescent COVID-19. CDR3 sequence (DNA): TGTGCCAGCAGCCCTGGAGGTAGCACAGATACGCAGTATTTT. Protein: CASSPGGSTDTQYF.